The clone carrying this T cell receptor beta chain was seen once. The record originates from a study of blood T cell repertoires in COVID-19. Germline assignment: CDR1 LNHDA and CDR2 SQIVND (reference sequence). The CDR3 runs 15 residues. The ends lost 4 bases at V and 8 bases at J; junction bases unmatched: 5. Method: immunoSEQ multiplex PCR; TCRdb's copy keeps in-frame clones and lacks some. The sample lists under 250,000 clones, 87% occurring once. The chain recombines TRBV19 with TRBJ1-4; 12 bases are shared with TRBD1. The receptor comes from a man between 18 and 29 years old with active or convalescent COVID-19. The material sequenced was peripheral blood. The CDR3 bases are TGTGCCAGTAGTAGCCCCGGGACAGGGGGCGAAAAACTGTTTTTT. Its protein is CASSSPGTGGEKLFF.